This record covers a single T cell receptor beta chain. Its antigen is not identified. The data derive from a study of shared clonotypes between healthy human individuals. General study points: Naive CD4 clonotypes overlapped across a few donors at approximately 5.5%.

For sorted subsets, roughly 200 ng DNA per replicate equaled roughly 29,000 T cell genomes. Assay used: immunoSEQ multiplex PCR; TCRdb lists only in-frame clones, some missing. Here the sample spans 1.5 million to 2.5 million clones, about 95% being singletons. The CDR3 sequence is 14 residues long. Trimming stripped 0 bases from V and 5 bases from J, with 11 bases between. Germline V gene sequence: CDR1 MGHRA, CDR2 YSYEKL. Naive-designated CD8 cells lacked CD45RO, were positively enriched for CCR7, and omitted terminally differentiated effector memory CD45RA+ cells. Recent acute infections and vaccinations were absent in the healthy HIV-negative adult donors.

The clonotype was recovered from a young man in good health. The V gene is TRBV4-1, the J gene TRBJ2-7, with a weak D call TRBD2 (6 bases). Sequenced: naive CD8+ T cells sorted from blood. CDR3 coding DNA: TGCGCCAGCAGCCAAGATGGAGGGGAAAACGAGCAGTACTTC. Protein sequence: CASSQDGGENEQYF.